Listed below are T cell receptor beta chains from one sample, sequenced in a study of regulatory T cells in long-lasting Graves disease. TCRdb reprocessed the multiplex PCR reads with MiXCR, giving one entry per CDR3 protein. The table has 350,000 to 550,000 distinct CDR3 sequences, just under 15% seen once. The sample was also reused in another study, on T cells in Graves' hyperthyroidism and ophthalmopathy.

The sample here was peripheral blood mononuclear cells (PBMCs), taken at new diagnosis, from a patient treated with antithyroid drugs. Receptors originate from a woman aged 25 to 39 with Graves disease. The CDR3 runs from the conserved cysteine through the conserved F or W. Each record gives: CDR3 DNA, CDR3 protein, V gene, J gene, clone size, D gene. D genes are given only for firm matches. The listing skips clone size in some rows; elsewhere it reads once, few, many or a size class.

cdr3_nt: TGTGCCAGCAGCCAAGACAGCCAGGACGGGGAGGGCGAGCAGTACTTC
cdr3_aa: CASSQDSQDGEGEQYF
v_call: TRBV3-1
j_call: TRBJ2-7
clone_size: many
d_call: TRBD2

cdr3_nt: TGTGCCAGCAGCTTGGGTAGCGGGAGTCCAAATGAGCAGTTCTTC
cdr3_aa: CASSLGSGSPNEQFF
v_call: TRBV5-6
j_call: TRBJ2-1
clone_size: many
d_call: TRBD2

cdr3_nt: TGTGCCTGGAGTTCCAGACAGGCGAGCAATCAGCCCCAGCATTTT
cdr3_aa: CAWSSRQASNQPQHF
v_call: TRBV30
j_call: TRBJ1-5
clone_size: many
d_call: -

cdr3_nt: TGTGCCTTCTTCCGGGACTATTCCTACAATGAGCAGTTCTTC
cdr3_aa: CAFFRDYSYNEQFF
v_call: TRBV2
j_call: TRBJ2-1
clone_size: -
d_call: TRBD2

cdr3_nt: TGCGCCAGCAGCCCGCTTACATCCGGGGAGCTGTTTTTT
cdr3_aa: CASSPLTSGELFF
v_call: TRBV5-1
j_call: TRBJ2-2
clone_size: few
d_call: -

cdr3_nt: TGCAGCGTGGGAGGGTTGAAACAAGAGACCCAGTACTTC
cdr3_aa: CSVGGLKQETQYF
v_call: TRBV29-1
j_call: TRBJ2-5
clone_size: -
d_call: TRBD2

cdr3_nt: TGTGCCACCAGTGAAGGACTAGCGACCTACTACGAGCAGTACTTC
cdr3_aa: CATSEGLATYYEQYF
v_call: TRBV24-1
j_call: TRBJ2-7
clone_size: -
d_call: TRBD2

cdr3_nt: TGTGCCAGCAGCCCCCTAGGGGAGCGGGAGGGCCACGAGCAGTACTTC
cdr3_aa: CASSPLGEREGHEQYF
v_call: TRBV14
j_call: TRBJ2-7
clone_size: -
d_call: TRBD2

cdr3_nt: TGTGCCAGCACGACCGGGACCAGCTCCTACGAGCAGTACTTC
cdr3_aa: CASTTGTSSYEQYF
v_call: TRBV12-3/TRBV12-4
j_call: TRBJ2-7
clone_size: many
d_call: -

cdr3_nt: TGTGCCAGCAGTTTATGGGCGGGAGGGCCCGCGGATACGCAGTATTTT
cdr3_aa: CASSLWAGGPADTQYF
v_call: TRBV28
j_call: TRBJ2-3
clone_size: many
d_call: TRBD2

cdr3_nt: TGTGCCAGCAACCCGGGACTAGCGGGAGGGTTATTTAAGTTCTTC
cdr3_aa: CASNPGLAGGLFKFF
v_call: TRBV12-3/TRBV12-4
j_call: TRBJ2-1
clone_size: -
d_call: TRBD2

cdr3_nt: TGCAGTGCTAGAGCACTAGCGGGAGTAGAGACCCAGTACTTC
cdr3_aa: CSARALAGVETQYF
v_call: TRBV20-1
j_call: TRBJ2-5
clone_size: many
d_call: TRBD2

cdr3_nt: TGTGCCAGCAGTTTATCCCCGGCTAATGAAAAACTGTTTTTT
cdr3_aa: CASSLSPANEKLFF
v_call: TRBV12-3/TRBV12-4
j_call: TRBJ1-4
clone_size: -
d_call: -

cdr3_nt: TGCAGTGCTAGAGATCTCTTCGGGAGAGAATCCGAGCAGTACTTC
cdr3_aa: CSARDLFGRESEQYF
v_call: TRBV20-1
j_call: TRBJ2-7
clone_size: few
d_call: -

cdr3_nt: TGTGCCATCACCGGACAGGGCGAAATGGGCTACGAGCAGTACTTC
cdr3_aa: CAITGQGEMGYEQYF
v_call: TRBV10-3
j_call: TRBJ2-7
clone_size: few
d_call: TRBD1

cdr3_nt: TGTGCCACCAGTCTCGCTAGCGGGAGTGATGAGCAGTTCTTC
cdr3_aa: CATSLASGSDEQFF
v_call: TRBV24-1
j_call: TRBJ2-1
clone_size: many
d_call: TRBD2

cdr3_nt: TGCAGTGCTAGAAGGGTGGGGCAGGGGGCCGGTACGCAGTATTTT
cdr3_aa: CSARRVGQGAGTQYF
v_call: TRBV20-1
j_call: TRBJ2-3
clone_size: -
d_call: TRBD1

cdr3_nt: TGTGCCAGCAGCCAAGATCTAGCGGGGGCTGAGTCAGATACGCAGTATTTT
cdr3_aa: CASSQDLAGAESDTQYF
v_call: TRBV3-1
j_call: TRBJ2-3
clone_size: -
d_call: TRBD2

cdr3_nt: TGTGCCAGCAGTTATGGAAATGGACACACTAGCACAGATACGCAGTATTTT
cdr3_aa: CASSYGNGHTSTDTQYF
v_call: TRBV6-2/TRBV6-3
j_call: TRBJ2-3
clone_size: -
d_call: -

cdr3_nt: TGTGCCAGCAGCTTGCCGTCTAGCGGCACCTACGAGCAGTACTTC
cdr3_aa: CASSLPSSGTYEQYF
v_call: TRBV5-4
j_call: TRBJ2-7
clone_size: -
d_call: TRBD2

cdr3_nt: TGTGCCAGCAGCTTAGAGCTGACTTCGGAAACCCAGTACTTC
cdr3_aa: CASSLELTSETQYF
v_call: TRBV7-9
j_call: TRBJ2-5
clone_size: few
d_call: -

cdr3_nt: TGTGCCAGCTCGGCGGACCCCTCCTACGAGCAGTACTTC
cdr3_aa: CASSADPSYEQYF
v_call: TRBV12-3/TRBV12-4
j_call: TRBJ2-7
clone_size: many
d_call: -

cdr3_nt: TGTGCCAGCAGCCAAGAGGAGTTGGGGAGGCGCCAGCCGTTCTTC
cdr3_aa: CASSQEELGRRQPFF
v_call: TRBV3-1
j_call: TRBJ2-1
clone_size: many
d_call: -

cdr3_nt: TGCAGTGCTGGCCCCGGGGTAGCTGCCTACGAGCAGTACTTC
cdr3_aa: CSAGPGVAAYEQYF
v_call: TRBV20-1
j_call: TRBJ2-7
clone_size: many
d_call: -

cdr3_nt: TGTGCCTGGAGTCCTTGGACAGGCACAACTAATGAAAAACTGTTTTTT
cdr3_aa: CAWSPWTGTTNEKLFF
v_call: TRBV30
j_call: TRBJ1-4
clone_size: many
d_call: TRBD1

cdr3_nt: TGTGCCAGCAGCTTAGTAGGAGGGACGGTAAACTATGGCTACACCTTC
cdr3_aa: CASSLVGGTVNYGYTF
v_call: TRBV13
j_call: TRBJ1-2
clone_size: few
d_call: -

cdr3_nt: TGTGCCAGCAGCTTTTCGTGGGAAAAACTGTTTTTT
cdr3_aa: CASSFSWEKLFF
v_call: TRBV7-2
j_call: TRBJ1-4
clone_size: -
d_call: -

cdr3_nt: TGTGCCTGGACTCCCGGCGGGACAGATACGCAGTATTTT
cdr3_aa: CAWTPGGTDTQYF
v_call: TRBV30
j_call: TRBJ2-3
clone_size: few
d_call: -

cdr3_nt: TGTGCCAGCAGCTTAGGGGACAGGGGAACCTACGAGCAGTACTTC
cdr3_aa: CASSLGDRGTYEQYF
v_call: TRBV7-2
j_call: TRBJ2-7
clone_size: many
d_call: TRBD1

cdr3_nt: TGCGCCAGCACCCTAGTCAATGAGCAGTTCTTC
cdr3_aa: CASTLVNEQFF
v_call: TRBV5-1
j_call: TRBJ2-1
clone_size: many
d_call: -

cdr3_nt: TGCAGTGCGCCCCAGGTGGGGATCCCTATTAATGAAAAACTGTTTTTT
cdr3_aa: CSAPQVGIPINEKLFF
v_call: TRBV20-1
j_call: TRBJ1-4
clone_size: few
d_call: -

cdr3_nt: TGTGCCAGCACCCACGGGACAGGGGATAGCAATCAGCCCCAGCATTTT
cdr3_aa: CASTHGTGDSNQPQHF
v_call: TRBV28
j_call: TRBJ1-5
clone_size: -
d_call: TRBD1

cdr3_nt: TGTGCCTGGAACAGGGAAGAAGAAAACACCATATATTTT
cdr3_aa: CAWNREEENTIYF
v_call: TRBV30
j_call: TRBJ1-3
clone_size: many
d_call: -

cdr3_nt: TGTGCCAGCAGTGAACGTGTGGGGTACCAAGAGACCCAGTACTTC
cdr3_aa: CASSERVGYQETQYF
v_call: TRBV25-1
j_call: TRBJ2-5
clone_size: few
d_call: -

cdr3_nt: TGTGCCAGCAGCTTGCTACAGGGGGATGAAAAACTGTTTTTT
cdr3_aa: CASSLLQGDEKLFF
v_call: TRBV5-6
j_call: TRBJ1-4
clone_size: few
d_call: TRBD1

cdr3_nt: TGTGCCAGCAGCTCCCCGAGCGGGACGGGGGATGAGCAGTTCTTC
cdr3_aa: CASSSPSGTGDEQFF
v_call: TRBV7-9
j_call: TRBJ2-1
clone_size: many
d_call: TRBD2

cdr3_nt: TGTGCCTGGAGCCCCGACAGGGGAGATCAGCCCCAGCATTTT
cdr3_aa: CAWSPDRGDQPQHF
v_call: TRBV30
j_call: TRBJ1-5
clone_size: few
d_call: TRBD1

cdr3_nt: TGTGCCAGCCGAAAGGAGACATACGAGCAGTACTTC
cdr3_aa: CASRKETYEQYF
v_call: TRBV28
j_call: TRBJ2-7
clone_size: -
d_call: -

cdr3_nt: TGTGCCAGCAGCTTCGCGCTTTACGAGCAGTACTTC
cdr3_aa: CASSFALYEQYF
v_call: TRBV11-2
j_call: TRBJ2-7
clone_size: many
d_call: -

cdr3_nt: TGTGCCAGCTCACCACCCTCGCTGGGGGAGACCCAGTACTTC
cdr3_aa: CASSPPSLGETQYF
v_call: TRBV18
j_call: TRBJ2-5
clone_size: many
d_call: -

cdr3_nt: TGTGCCAGCAGGGATTTTAGCACAGATACGCAGTATTTT
cdr3_aa: CASRDFSTDTQYF
v_call: TRBV27
j_call: TRBJ2-3
clone_size: many
d_call: -

cdr3_nt: TGTGCCAGCAGCCCCTCAGGGGGGAGGACTGAAGCTTTCTTT
cdr3_aa: CASSPSGGRTEAFF
v_call: TRBV3-1
j_call: TRBJ1-1
clone_size: many
d_call: TRBD1

cdr3_nt: TGCAGCGTTGTGGAGGCGGCCTCTGGAAACACCATATATTTT
cdr3_aa: CSVVEAASGNTIYF
v_call: TRBV29-1
j_call: TRBJ1-3
clone_size: few
d_call: -

cdr3_nt: TGTGCCAGCAGCCAAGGAACGACTAGCGGGGGTAGCTCCTACAATGAGCAGTTCTTC
cdr3_aa: CASSQGTTSGGSSYNEQFF
v_call: TRBV4-2
j_call: TRBJ2-1
clone_size: few
d_call: TRBD2

cdr3_nt: TGCGCCAGCAGCCAAGCCTTAGGACAGCCCTTACACGGGTATTTT
cdr3_aa: CASSQALGQPLHGYF
v_call: TRBV4-1
j_call: TRBJ2-3
clone_size: many
d_call: -

cdr3_nt: TGTGCCAGCAGTCCAAAACCGACCCAGGGACCCCGGGCCAATGAGCAGTTCTTC
cdr3_aa: CASSPKPTQGPRANEQFF
v_call: TRBV12-3/TRBV12-4
j_call: TRBJ2-1
clone_size: many
d_call: -

cdr3_nt: TGTGCCAGCAGGGACCGGGACTCGAAGACCCAGTACTTC
cdr3_aa: CASRDRDSKTQYF
v_call: TRBV6-1
j_call: TRBJ2-5
clone_size: many
d_call: -

cdr3_nt: TGTGCCTGGAGTGTAGGAACTTCGTACGAGCAGTACTTC
cdr3_aa: CAWSVGTSYEQYF
v_call: TRBV30
j_call: TRBJ2-7
clone_size: -
d_call: -

cdr3_nt: TGTGCCAGCAAATTAGGGGGATTTGACACTGAAGCTTTCTTT
cdr3_aa: CASKLGGFDTEAFF
v_call: TRBV28
j_call: TRBJ1-1
clone_size: -
d_call: -

cdr3_nt: TGTGCCACCAGTGAACATCTAGCGGGGGCCGGCCCAGATACGCAGTATTTT
cdr3_aa: CATSEHLAGAGPDTQYF
v_call: TRBV24-1
j_call: TRBJ2-3
clone_size: few
d_call: TRBD2

cdr3_nt: TGTGCCAGCAGTCCTAGACTAGCGGGAGAGGCCCGAGGTGAGCAGTTCTTC
cdr3_aa: CASSPRLAGEARGEQFF
v_call: TRBV7-3
j_call: TRBJ2-1
clone_size: many
d_call: TRBD2

cdr3_nt: TGTGCCAGCGGTATTGACAGTTCCGGTGAAAAACTGTTTTTT
cdr3_aa: CASGIDSSGEKLFF
v_call: TRBV2
j_call: TRBJ1-4
clone_size: many
d_call: -

cdr3_nt: TGTGCCAGCAGCTTAGTTGGGCTAGCGGGAGTTATTGAGCAGTTCTTC
cdr3_aa: CASSLVGLAGVIEQFF
v_call: TRBV7-2
j_call: TRBJ2-1
clone_size: many
d_call: TRBD2

cdr3_nt: TGTGCCAGCAGCTTAGGGCTGGCGATTGAGCAGTTCTTC
cdr3_aa: CASSLGLAIEQFF
v_call: TRBV11-3
j_call: TRBJ2-1
clone_size: -
d_call: -

cdr3_nt: TGTGCCAGCAGCGCCGGACGACAGGGCAGGACTAATGAAAAACTGTTTTTT
cdr3_aa: CASSAGRQGRTNEKLFF
v_call: TRBV6-2/TRBV6-3
j_call: TRBJ1-4
clone_size: -
d_call: TRBD1

cdr3_nt: TGTGCCAGCAGCTTAGTGCGGGAGATGAGGTACAATGAGCAGTTCTTC
cdr3_aa: CASSLVREMRYNEQFF
v_call: TRBV7-9
j_call: TRBJ2-1
clone_size: many
d_call: TRBD2

cdr3_nt: TGTGCCAGCAAACGACCGGGACAGGAGACTGAAGCTTTCTTT
cdr3_aa: CASKRPGQETEAFF
v_call: TRBV28
j_call: TRBJ1-1
clone_size: many
d_call: TRBD1